The 25 T cell receptor beta chains below all came from one sample that was sequenced in a study of T cells in Graves' hyperthyroidism and ophthalmopathy. Amplified TCR beta CDR3 regions derived from RNA transcripts. A set of HTBI primers served as the primers for a first-round RT-PCR of the TCR CDR3. TCRdb re-called the multiplex PCR reads through MiXCR, storing one row per CDR3 protein. This sample yields about 350,000 distinct CDR3 sequences, of which 17% are seen a single time; 30% to 40% belongs to the top ten. Sequences were obtained from blood. The receptors derive from a woman aged 30 to 39 with Graves' hyperthyroidism that later progressed to Graves' ophthalmopathy.

This chain connects TRBV5-4 to TRBJ2-5, with D unclear. Germline lookup yields CDR1 SGHNT and CDR2 YYREEE (reference sequence). The V end lost 4 bases, the J end lost 5 bases, and 15 bases lay between the germline ends. CDR3 length: 14 amino acids. CDR3 nucleotides: TGTGCCAGCAGCGTTGGGCAGAACGAGGAGACCCAGTACTTC. Amino acid sequence: CASSVGQNEETQYF.

This clonotype was seen repeatedly, ten times or more. The chain uses TRBV30 and TRBJ1-2; 7 nucleotides align to TRBD1. V lost 8 bases, J lost 7 bases, and 13 bases stayed unmatched. The CDR3 totals 13 residues. Germline CDR1 and CDR2: GTSNPN and SVGIG (reference sequence). CDR3 bases: TGTGCCGGTGTAACAGGGGAATTGGCTGGCTACACCTTC. Its translation: CAGVTGELAGYTF.

The chain has TRBV7-9 and TRBJ2-7, with TRBD1 matching 12 bases. The CDR3 totals 17 residues. V dropped 6 bases and J dropped 7; count of bases not matched to a gene: 16. Germline CDR1 reads SEHNR; CDR2 reads FQNEAQ (reference sequence). In DNA form, the CDR3 reads TGTGCCAGCAGTACCCTTTCAGCCGGGACAGGGGGCTTAGAGCAGTACTTC. As protein: CASSTLSAGTGGLEQYF.

This clonotype showed up many times. The chain uses TRBV12-3 or TRBV12-4 and TRBJ1-1; D unresolved. Between the trimmed V and J ends, which lost 3 bases and 6 bases, there was a span of 8 bases. This CDR3 is built from 12 residues. In DNA form, the CDR3 reads TGTGCCAGCAGTTTCCCCGGGGCTGAAGCTTTCTTT. Residues: CASSFPGAEAFF.

This clonotype was counted between two and nine times. The V and J genes are TRBV19 and TRBJ2-7; TRBD2 matches at 9 bases. The germline gives CDR1 LNHDA, CDR2 SQIVND (reference sequence). The CDR3 consists of 15 residues. The ends lost 4 bases at V and 7 bases at J; junction bases unmatched: 11. The CDR3 here is CASSKVVAGASEQYF. The CDR3 nucleotides read TGTGCCAGTAGTAAGGTGGTAGCGGGAGCTTCTGAGCAGTACTTC.

This clonotype was counted many times. The chain combines TRBV6-1 with TRBJ2-1; 8 bases match TRBD1. The CDR3 length is 17 residues. Germline CDR1 and CDR2: MNHNS and SASEGT. V gave up 2 bases and J gave up 4 bases; unmatched junction bases: 10. CDR3 amino acids: CASSELRGDRNYNEQFF. CDR3 bases: TGTGCCAGCAGTGAATTAAGAGGGGACAGGAATTACAATGAGCAGTTCTTC.

The genes are TRBV11-2 and TRBJ2-3, with TRBD1 matching 7 bases. This CDR3 is built from 15 residues. V was pared by 4 bases and J by 0 bases, with 4 bases of the junction left unmatched. CDR1 and CDR2 from the germline V gene are SGHAT and FQNNGV. In DNA form, the CDR3 reads TGTGCCAGCAGCTCCAGGGGGTTGAGCACAGATACGCAGTATTTT. It specifies CASSSRGLSTDTQYF.

A few counts support this clonotype. The CDR3 loop is CASSLLSALNTGELFF. The CDR3 bases are TGTGCCAGCAGCTTATTGAGCGCCCTTAACACCGGGGAGCTGTTTTTT. The V and J genes are TRBV7-8 and TRBJ2-2; D gene uncertain. The CDR3 is 16 residues long. The V end lost 2 bases, the J end lost 2 bases, and 12 bases lay between the germline ends. Germline V gives CDR1 SGHVS, CDR2 FQNEAQ.

V gene TRBV29-1 combines with J gene TRBJ1-1; D possibly corresponds to TRBD1 (6 bases). The germline gives CDR1 SQVTM, CDR2 ANQGSEA. Trimming cost V 7 bases and J 4 bases, with 13 bases left between them. This CDR3 region has 12 residues. For the CDR3, the DNA is TGCAGCGCACAGGGCAGGGTCACTGAAGCTTTCTTT. The encoded protein is CSAQGRVTEAFF.

This chain connects TRBV7-9 to TRBJ2-7; D tentatively fits TRBD1 or TRBD2 (5 bases each). Per the germline V gene, CDR1 is SEHNR and CDR2 is FQNEAQ (reference sequence). The CDR3 has 15 amino acids. Trimming left V 5 bases short and J 4 bases short, with 18 bases between. The CDR3 DNA follows: TGTGCCAGCAGCCTCGGGGCCAATTATCAGTACGAGCAGTACTTC. This gives the protein CASSLGANYQYEQYF.

This clonotype has ten or more counts. This sequence joins TRBV6-1 and TRBJ1-2; D possibly corresponds to TRBD1 (5 bases). This CDR3 has 14 residues. Germline CDR1 is MNHNS and CDR2 is SASEGT. Trimming cost V 6 bases and J 0 bases, with 11 bases left between them. The CDR3 region is CASRIDRSNYGYTF. The CDR3 bases are TGTGCCAGCAGGATTGACAGATCTAACTATGGCTACACCTTC.

There are a few counts of this clonotype. The chain has TRBV19 and TRBJ1-2, with D uncertain. CDR3 length: 14 residues. The V end lost 1 base, the J end lost 5 bases, and 11 bases lay between the germline ends. Germline V gene sequence: CDR1 LNHDA, CDR2 SQIVND (reference sequence). In nucleotides, the CDR3 is TGTGCCAGTAGTATAGTCTCCGTGAATTATGGCTACACCTTC. It codes for CASSIVSVNYGYTF.

This clonotype was recorded at least ten times. CDR3 DNA sequence: TGCAGTGCTATGGGGGTGAGGGGCTACACCTTC. Protein: CSAMGVRGYTF. The V gene is TRBV20-1, the J gene TRBJ1-2, with D perhaps matching TRBD1 (5 bases). Germline loops: CDR1 DFQATT, CDR2 SNEGSKA (reference sequence). Trimming left V 4 bases short and J 8 bases short, with 11 bases between. The CDR3 contains 11 residues.

V and J are TRBV11-2 and TRBJ2-5; either TRBD1 or TRBD2 may fit D (5 bases each). The V end lost 4 bases, the J end lost 9 bases, and 36 bases lay between the germline ends. Germline CDR1 is SGHAT and CDR2 is FQNNGV. The CDR3 is 20 residues long. The CDR3 coding sequence is TGTGCCAGCAGCTCCCGAAGGACACCCGCAAGAGACCCGGGGTCCGCGTCCCAGTACTTC. Protein product: CASSSRRTPARDPGSASQYF.

The table lists this clonotype with a few counts. The chain is built from TRBV4-1 and TRBJ2-7, with D maybe TRBD2 (7 bases). CDR1 is MGHRA, CDR2 YSYEKL, per germline. This CDR3 has 17 amino acids. V lost 1 base to trimming and J lost 4 bases, with 20 bases between them. CDR3 loop: CASSQAPGGRSGYEQYF. The CDR3 DNA sequence: TGCGCCAGCAGCCAAGCCCCCGGGGGGCGAAGCGGATACGAGCAGTACTTC.

This clonotype was found a few times. The chain joins TRBV19 to TRBJ2-5; D call uncertain. V was clipped by 5 bases and J by 4 bases, with 11 bases between them. The CDR3 is made up of 13 amino acids. Germline V lookup: CDR1 LNHDA, CDR2 SQIVND (reference sequence). This CDR3 reads CASSPAPAETQYF. The CDR3 DNA follows: TGTGCCAGTAGTCCTGCCCCCGCAGAGACCCAGTACTTC.

In DNA form, the CDR3 reads TGTGCCAGCGCGGGACGGGAGACAAACAATGAGCAGTTCTTC. Residues: CASAGRETNNEQFF. V and J are TRBV5-6 and TRBJ2-1; D is perhaps TRBD2 (6 bases). CDR1 is SGHDT, CDR2 YYEEEE, per germline. Trimming cost V 7 bases and J 5 bases, with 16 bases left between them. The CDR3 is 14 residues long. The entire variable domain, with the rest obtained from reference TRBV5-6 and TRBJ2-1, is as follows: DAGVTQSPTHLIKTRGQQVTLRCSPKSGHDTVSWYQQALGQGPQFIFQYYEEEERQRGNFPDRFSGHQFPNYSSELNVNALLLGDSALYLCASAGRETNNEQFFGPGTRLTVL.

This clonotype was seen repeatedly, ten times or more. The genes are TRBV29-1 and TRBJ1-1; 7 bases agree with TRBD1. With V trimmed by 4 bases and J by 9 bases, 8 bases remained unmatched. Germline V CDR1 and CDR2: SQVTM, ANQGSEA. CDR3 size: 12 residues. Here the CDR3 reads CSVVGDSRQAFF. Written as DNA, the CDR3 is TGCAGCGTTGTAGGGGACAGTCGTCAAGCTTTCTTT.

The rearrangement links TRBV5-1 to TRBJ2-7; 10 bases align to TRBD1. With 1 base clipped from V and 6 bases from J, the junction kept 7 bases outside the gene matches. CDR1 is SGHRS, CDR2 YFSETQ, per germline. The CDR3 totals 15 residues. This CDR3 is CASSLLPGQGTEQYF. Here the CDR3 DNA reads TGCGCCAGCAGCTTGCTTCCGGGACAGGGGACCGAGCAGTACTTC.

In its sample, this clonotype was seen many times. The chain combines TRBV28 with TRBJ1-3; D perhaps matches TRBD1 (5 bases). V lost 4 bases, J lost 0 bases, and 13 bases lay in between. Per the germline V gene, CDR1 is MDHEN and CDR2 is SYDVKM. There are 16 residues in the CDR3. CDR3 coding DNA: TGTGCCAGCAGTTCGGAGGGGACCCCCTCTGGAAACACCATATATTTT. This encodes CASSSEGTPSGNTIYF.

Many counts were recorded for this clonotype. The rearrangement joins TRBV7-8 to TRBJ1-1; no clear D. Trimming stripped 1 base from V and 3 bases from J, with 9 bases between. CDR3 length equals 14 residues. Per the germline V gene, CDR1 is SGHVS and CDR2 is FQNEAQ. The DNA of the CDR3 is TGTGCCAGCAGCTTAGGAGGGTACGACACTGAAGCTTTCTTT. This translates into CASSLGGYDTEAFF.

This clonotype was detected ten times or more. The V and J genes are TRBV12-3 or TRBV12-4 and TRBJ2-7; 8 bases are a match to TRBD1. The CDR3 runs 15 residues. Trimming at V came to 4 bases and at J to 5 bases, leaving 10 bases not matched to a gene. The CDR3 region has the DNA TGTGCCAGCAGTTCCCTCGGGCAGGGGGCCAACGAGCAGTACTTC. Amino acid sequence: CASSSLGQGANEQYF.

V gene TRBV20-1 combines with J gene TRBJ2-7; tentative D call: TRBD1 (6 bases). Germline V CDR1 and CDR2: DFQATT, SNEGSKA (reference sequence). The CDR3 sequence is 12 residues long. V was trimmed by 3 bases and J by 5 bases, leaving 11 bases between them. The chain's CDR3 is CSASGQQDEQYF. CDR3 bases: TGCAGTGCTAGTGGACAGCAAGACGAGCAGTACTTC.

The rearrangement uses TRBV7-9 and TRBJ2-2, with D perhaps TRBD2 (5 bases). Germline assignment: CDR1 SEHNR and CDR2 FQNEAQ (reference sequence). V shed 2 bases and J shed 3 bases, with 10 bases lying between them. This CDR3 region has 15 residues. DNA of the CDR3: TGTGCCAGCAGCTTAAGCAGCGGAGACACCGGGGAGCTGTTTTTT. Residues: CASSLSSGDTGELFF. The variable domain in full, completed from reference TRBV7-9 and TRBJ2-2, reads DTGVSQNPRHKITKRGQNVTFRCDPISEHNRLYWYRQTLGQGPEFLTYFQNEAQLEKSRLLSDRFSAERPKGSFSTLEIQRTEQGDSAMYLCASSLSSGDTGELFFGEGSRLTVL.

This clonotype was observed at least ten times. V is TRBV5-1 and J is TRBJ1-1, with a possible D match to TRBD1 (5 bases). Trimming pared 4 bases from V and 1 base from J, leaving 17 bases between. CDR3 length: 16 amino acids. The germline CDR1 and CDR2 sequences are SGHRS and YFSETQ. CDR3 bases: TGCGCCAGCAGCGAAACTCCCAGGGTAGGGAACACTGAAGCTTTCTTT. Residues: CASSETPRVGNTEAFF.